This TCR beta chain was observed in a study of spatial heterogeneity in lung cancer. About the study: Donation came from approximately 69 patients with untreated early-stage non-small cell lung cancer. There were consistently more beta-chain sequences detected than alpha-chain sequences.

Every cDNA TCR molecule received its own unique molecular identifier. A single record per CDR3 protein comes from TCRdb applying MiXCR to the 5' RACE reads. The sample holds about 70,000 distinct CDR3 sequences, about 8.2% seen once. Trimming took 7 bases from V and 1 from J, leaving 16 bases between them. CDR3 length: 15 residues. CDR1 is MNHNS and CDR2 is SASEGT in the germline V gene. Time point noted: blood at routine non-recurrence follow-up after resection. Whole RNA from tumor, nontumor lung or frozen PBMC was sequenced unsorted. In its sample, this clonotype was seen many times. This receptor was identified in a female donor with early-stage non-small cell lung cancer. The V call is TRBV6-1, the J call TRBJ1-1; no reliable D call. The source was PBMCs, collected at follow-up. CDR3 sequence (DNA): TGTGCCAGCAAAGACCGACCGGGATCGAACACTGAAGCTTTCTTT. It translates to CASKDRPGSNTEAFF.